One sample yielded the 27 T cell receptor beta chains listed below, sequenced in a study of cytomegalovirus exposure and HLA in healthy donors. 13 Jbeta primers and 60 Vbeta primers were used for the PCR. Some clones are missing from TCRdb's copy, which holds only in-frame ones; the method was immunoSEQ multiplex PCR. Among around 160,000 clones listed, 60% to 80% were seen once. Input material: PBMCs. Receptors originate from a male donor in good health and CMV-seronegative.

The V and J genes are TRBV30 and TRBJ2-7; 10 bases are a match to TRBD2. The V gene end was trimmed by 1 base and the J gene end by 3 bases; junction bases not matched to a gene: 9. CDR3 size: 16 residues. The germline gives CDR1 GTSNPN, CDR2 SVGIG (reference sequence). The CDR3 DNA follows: TGTGCCTGGAGTGACCCCGCAGTAGCGGGAGGCTACGAGCAGTACTTC. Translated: CAWSDPAVAGGYEQYF.

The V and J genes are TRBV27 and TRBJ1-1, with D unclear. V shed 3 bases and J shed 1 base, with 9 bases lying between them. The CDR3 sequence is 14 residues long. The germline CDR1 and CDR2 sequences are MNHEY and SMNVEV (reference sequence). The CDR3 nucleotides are TGTGCCAGCAGTTTGAACAGCAGGAACACTGAAGCTTTCTTT. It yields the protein CASSLNSRNTEAFF.

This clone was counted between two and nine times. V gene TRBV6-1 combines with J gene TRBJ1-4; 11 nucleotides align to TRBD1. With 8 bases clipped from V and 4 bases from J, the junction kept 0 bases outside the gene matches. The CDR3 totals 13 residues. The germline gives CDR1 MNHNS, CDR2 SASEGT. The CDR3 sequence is CASGTGGNEKLFF. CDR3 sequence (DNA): TGTGCCAGCGGGACAGGGGGTAATGAAAAACTGTTTTTT.

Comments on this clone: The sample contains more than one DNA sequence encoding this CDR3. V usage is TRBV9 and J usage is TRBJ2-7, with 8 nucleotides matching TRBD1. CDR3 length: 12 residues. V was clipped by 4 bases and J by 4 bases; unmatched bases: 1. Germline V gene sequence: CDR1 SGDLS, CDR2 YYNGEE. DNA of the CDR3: TGTGCCAGCAGCCGACAGGGGTACGAGCAGTACTTC. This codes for CASSRQGYEQYF.

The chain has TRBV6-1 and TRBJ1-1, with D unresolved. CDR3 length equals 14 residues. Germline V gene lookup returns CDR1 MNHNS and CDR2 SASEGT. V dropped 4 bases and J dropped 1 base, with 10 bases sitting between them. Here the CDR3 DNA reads TGTGCCAGCAGTGTGTTAGCTCGGAACACTGAAGCTTTCTTT. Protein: CASSVLARNTEAFF.

In DNA, the CDR3 is TGTGCCAGCACCGCCAAGGCGGGAGTGGATGAGCAGTTCTTC. Its protein is CASTAKAGVDEQFF. This chain connects TRBV7-3 to TRBJ2-1, with TRBD2 identical over 7 bases. J gave up 8 bases and V 7 bases, and 11 bases lay outside the gene matches. CDR1 is SGHTA, CDR2 FQGTGA, per germline. The CDR3 contains 14 residues.

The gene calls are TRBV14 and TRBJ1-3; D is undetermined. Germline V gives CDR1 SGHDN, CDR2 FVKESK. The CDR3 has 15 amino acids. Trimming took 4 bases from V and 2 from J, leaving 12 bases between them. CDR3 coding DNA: TGTGCCAGCAGCCCCCGAGCGGGCCCTGGAAACACCATATATTTT. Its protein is CASSPRAGPGNTIYF.

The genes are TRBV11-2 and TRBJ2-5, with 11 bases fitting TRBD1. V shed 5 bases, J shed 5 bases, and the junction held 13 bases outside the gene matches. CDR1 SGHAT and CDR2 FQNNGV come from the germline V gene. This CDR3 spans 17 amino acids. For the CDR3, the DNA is TGTGCCAGCAGCCTATTTGATGGGACAGGGGGATGGGAGACCCAGTACTTC. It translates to CASSLFDGTGGWETQYF.

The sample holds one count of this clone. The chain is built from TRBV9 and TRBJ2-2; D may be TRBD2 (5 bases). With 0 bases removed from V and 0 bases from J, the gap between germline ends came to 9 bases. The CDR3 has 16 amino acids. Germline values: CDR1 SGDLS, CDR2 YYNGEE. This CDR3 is CASSVASRTNTGELFF. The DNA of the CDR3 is TGTGCCAGCAGCGTAGCTAGCCGGACGAACACCGGGGAGCTGTTTTTT. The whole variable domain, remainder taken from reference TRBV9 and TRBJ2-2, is DSGVTQTPKHLITATGQRVTLRCSPRSGDLSVYWYQQSLDQGLQFLIQYYNGEERAKGNILERFSAQQFPDLHSELNLSSLELGDSALYFCASSVASRTNTGELFFGEGSRLTVL.

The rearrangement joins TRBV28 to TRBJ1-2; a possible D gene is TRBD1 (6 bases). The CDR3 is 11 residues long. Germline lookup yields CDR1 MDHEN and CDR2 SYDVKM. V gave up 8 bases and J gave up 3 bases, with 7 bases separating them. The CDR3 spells CASGQHYGYTF. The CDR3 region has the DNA TGTGCCAGCGGACAGCACTATGGCTACACCTTC.

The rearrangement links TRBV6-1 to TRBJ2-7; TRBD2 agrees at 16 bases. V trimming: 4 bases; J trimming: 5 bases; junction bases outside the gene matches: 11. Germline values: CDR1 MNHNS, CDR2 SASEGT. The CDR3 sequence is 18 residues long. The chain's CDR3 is CASSATPGLAGGQNEQYF. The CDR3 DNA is TGTGCCAGCAGTGCCACCCCGGGACTAGCGGGGGGGCAGAACGAGCAGTACTTC.

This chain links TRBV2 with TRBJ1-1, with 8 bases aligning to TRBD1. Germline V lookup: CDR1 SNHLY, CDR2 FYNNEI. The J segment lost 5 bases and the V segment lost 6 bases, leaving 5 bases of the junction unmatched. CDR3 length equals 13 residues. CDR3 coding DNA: TGTGCCAGCAGCCTAAGACAGGGGACTGAAGCTTTCTTT. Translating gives CASSLRQGTEAFF.

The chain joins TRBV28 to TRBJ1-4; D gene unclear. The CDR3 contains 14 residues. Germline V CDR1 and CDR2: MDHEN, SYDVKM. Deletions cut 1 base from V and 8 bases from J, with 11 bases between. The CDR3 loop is CASSLSGSREKLFF. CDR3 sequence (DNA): TGTGCCAGCAGTTTATCGGGGTCTCGGGAAAAACTGTTTTTT.

CDR3 region: CASSSETSGGETQYF. CDR3 DNA sequence: TGTGCCAGCAGCTCTGAGACTAGCGGGGGGGAGACCCAGTACTTC. This sequence joins TRBV7-2 and TRBJ2-5, with 13 positions matching TRBD2. This CDR3 spans 15 amino acids. V lost 4 bases and J lost 5; bases outside the gene matches: 4. Germline V gene data show CDR1 as SGHTA and CDR2 as FQGNSA. Full variable domain (remainder filled in from reference TRBV7-2 and TRBJ2-5): GAGVSQSPSNKVTEKGKDVELRCDPISGHTALYWYRQSLGQGLEFLIYFQGNSAPDKSGLPSDRFSAERTGGSVSTLTIQRTQQEDSAVYLCASSSETSGGETQYFGPGTRLLVL.

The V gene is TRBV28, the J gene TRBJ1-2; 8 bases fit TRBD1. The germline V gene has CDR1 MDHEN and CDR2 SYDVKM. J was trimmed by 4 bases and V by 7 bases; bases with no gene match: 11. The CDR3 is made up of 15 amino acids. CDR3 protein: CASNLAGGEGYGYTF. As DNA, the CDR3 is TGTGCCAGCAACTTAGCAGGGGGCGAGGGCTATGGCTACACCTTC.

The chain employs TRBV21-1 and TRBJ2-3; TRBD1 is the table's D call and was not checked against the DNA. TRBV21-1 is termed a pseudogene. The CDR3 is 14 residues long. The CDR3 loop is CASRFDRARDTQYF. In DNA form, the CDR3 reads TGTGCCAGCAGATTTGACAGGGCCAGAGATACGCAGTATTTT.

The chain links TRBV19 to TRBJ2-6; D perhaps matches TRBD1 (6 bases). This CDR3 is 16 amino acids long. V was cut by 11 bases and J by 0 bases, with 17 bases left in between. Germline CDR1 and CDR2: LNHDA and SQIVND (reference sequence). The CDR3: CASRWGPNSGANVLTF. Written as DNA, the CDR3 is TGTGCCTCGAGGTGGGGGCCCAACTCTGGGGCCAACGTCCTGACTTTC.

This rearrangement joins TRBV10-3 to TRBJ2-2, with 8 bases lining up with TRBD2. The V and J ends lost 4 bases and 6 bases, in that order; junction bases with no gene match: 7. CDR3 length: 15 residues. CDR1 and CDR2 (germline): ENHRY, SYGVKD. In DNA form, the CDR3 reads TGTGCCATCAGTGGAAGCGGGGGAGGCGCCGGGGAGCTGTTTTTT. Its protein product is CAISGSGGGAGELFF.

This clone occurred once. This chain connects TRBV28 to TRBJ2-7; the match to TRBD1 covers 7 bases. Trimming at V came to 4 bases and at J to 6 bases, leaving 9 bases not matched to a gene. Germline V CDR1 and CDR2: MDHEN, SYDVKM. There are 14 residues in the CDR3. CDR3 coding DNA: TGTGCCAGCAGTTCCACAGGGGTGATAAGCGAGCAGTACTTC. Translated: CASSSTGVISEQYF.

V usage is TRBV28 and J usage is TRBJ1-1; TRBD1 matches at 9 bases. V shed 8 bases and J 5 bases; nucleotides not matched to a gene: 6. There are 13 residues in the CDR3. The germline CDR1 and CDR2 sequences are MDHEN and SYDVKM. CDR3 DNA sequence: TGTGCCAGCCCAAACGACAGGGGGACTGAAGCTTTCTTT. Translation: CASPNDRGTEAFF.

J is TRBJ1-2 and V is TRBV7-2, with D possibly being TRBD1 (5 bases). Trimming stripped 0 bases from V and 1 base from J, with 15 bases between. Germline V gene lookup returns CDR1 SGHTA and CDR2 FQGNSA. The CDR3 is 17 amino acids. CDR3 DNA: TGTGCCAGCAGCTTAGCGCAGGAACAGGCGTATAACTATGGCTACACCTTC. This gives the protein CASSLAQEQAYNYGYTF.

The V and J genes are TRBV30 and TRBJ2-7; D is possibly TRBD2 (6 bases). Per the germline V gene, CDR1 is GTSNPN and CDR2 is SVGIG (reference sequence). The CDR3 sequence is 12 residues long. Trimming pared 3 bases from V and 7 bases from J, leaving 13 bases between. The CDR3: CAWRIIGTEQYF. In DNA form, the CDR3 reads TGTGCCTGGAGAATCATTGGGACTGAGCAGTACTTC.

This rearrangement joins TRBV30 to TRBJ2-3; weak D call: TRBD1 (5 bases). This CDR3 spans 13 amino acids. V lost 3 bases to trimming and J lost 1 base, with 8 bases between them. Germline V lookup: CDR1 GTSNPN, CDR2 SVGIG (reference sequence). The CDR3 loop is CAWRSRGTDTQYF. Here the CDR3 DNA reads TGTGCCTGGAGATCCAGGGGCACAGATACGCAGTATTTT.

CDR3 sequence: CASSILGDPEAFF. The CDR3 coding sequence is TGTGCCAGTAGTATTCTCGGGGATCCTGAAGCTTTCTTT. The chain uses TRBV19 and TRBJ1-1; no definite D call. The V and J ends lost 3 bases and 6 bases respectively, with 11 bases between them. Germline assignment: CDR1 LNHDA and CDR2 SQIVND (reference sequence). CDR3 length equals 13 residues.

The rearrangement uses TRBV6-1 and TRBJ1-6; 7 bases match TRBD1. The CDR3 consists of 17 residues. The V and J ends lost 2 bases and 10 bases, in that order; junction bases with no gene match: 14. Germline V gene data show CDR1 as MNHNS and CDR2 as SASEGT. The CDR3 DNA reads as TGTGCCAGCAGTGAAAGGCCTCAGGGGCAGGGGGGATCACCCCTCCACTTT. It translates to CASSERPQGQGGSPLHF.

DNA of the CDR3: TGCAGCGTTGGGGACACCAGGGTGGGCTACACCTTC. This codes for CSVGDTRVGYTF. The chain joins TRBV29-1 to TRBJ1-2; D is possibly TRBD1 (6 bases). Deletions cut 4 bases from V and 8 bases from J, with 14 bases between. Germline CDR1 reads SQVTM; CDR2 reads ANQGSEA. This CDR3 is built from 12 residues. Full variable domain (remainder filled in from reference TRBV29-1 and TRBJ1-2): SAVISQKPSRDICQRGTSLTIQCQVDSQVTMMFWYRQQPGQSLTLIATANQGSEATYESGFVIDKFPISRPNLTFSTLTVSNMSPEDSSIYLCSVGDTRVGYTFGSGTRLTVV.

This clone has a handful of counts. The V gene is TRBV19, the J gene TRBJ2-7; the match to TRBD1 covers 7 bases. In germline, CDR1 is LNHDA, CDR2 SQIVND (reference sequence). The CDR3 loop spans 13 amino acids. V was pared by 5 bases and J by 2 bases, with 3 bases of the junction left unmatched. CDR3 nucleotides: TGTGCCAGTAGTCAACAGGGGACCTACGAGCAGTACTTC. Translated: CASSQQGTYEQYF.